These T cell receptor beta chains were read from a single sample in a study of T-cell memory formation after mild COVID-19. MiXCR, applied by TCRdb to the 5' RACE reads, yields one record per CDR3 protein. Of some 450,000 distinct CDR3 sequences in the sample, approximately 19% are singletons; the top ten hold 20% to 25%. The sample consisted of PBMCs or a T cell subset sorted from them (not recorded which). The receptor set was obtained from a man in his late teens or twenties who had mild COVID-19 (a few samples of this study predate the infection). Cell type and time point are not known. Both conserved end residues are part of each CDR3.

j_call	v_call	cdr3_aa
TRBJ2-1	TRBV6-5	CASSYQRDFGEQFF
TRBJ2-1	TRBV24-1	CATPWQRYNEQFF
TRBJ2-7	TRBV5-1	CASSPDGLSSYEQYF
TRBJ2-2	TRBV12-3/TRBV12-4	CASSRLAATGELFF
TRBJ1-6	TRBV7-9	CASRQGVSHNSPLHF
TRBJ1-1	TRBV12-3/TRBV12-4	CASSHGAFMNTEAFF
TRBJ2-3	TRBV7-2	CASSPFAGAPPDTDTQYF
TRBJ2-3	TRBV29-1	CSVTGTAVPSTDTQYF
TRBJ2-3	TRBV6-1	CASSGGTDTDTQYF
TRBJ1-5	TRBV28	CASSVTGESNQPQHF
TRBJ2-1	TRBV5-1	CASSASGVNNEQFF
TRBJ1-6	TRBV11-2	CASGESSYNSPLHF
TRBJ2-2	TRBV6-2/TRBV6-3	CASFTGTGELFF
TRBJ1-1	TRBV3-1	CASSQLIANTEAFF
TRBJ2-3	TRBV12-3/TRBV12-4	CASSRQAGRTDTQYF
TRBJ2-1	TRBV12-5	CASALVGTGGNEQFF
TRBJ2-2	TRBV3-1	CASSQRTSGVGELFF
TRBJ2-4	TRBV7-9	CASSSIRTSGTNKNIQYF
TRBJ2-2	TRBV24-1	CATSETVTGELFF
TRBJ2-2	TRBV5-1	CASSLGQTDTGELFF
TRBJ2-5	TRBV20-1	CSALGLAGGRETQYF
TRBJ1-1	TRBV29-1	CSVRGFTEAFF
TRBJ2-7	TRBV7-8	CASSSTTGYEQYF
TRBJ2-7	TRBV20-1	CSAILANRYEQYF
TRBJ1-5	TRBV6-1	CASSEVVFYNQPQHF
TRBJ2-3	TRBV5-1	CASRPAPTSRTDTQYF
TRBJ2-3	TRBV12-3/TRBV12-4	CASRTQRASTDTQYF
TRBJ1-5	TRBV2	CASRTDRVSNQPQHF
TRBJ1-2	TRBV2	CASSETGTIGGYTF
TRBJ2-7	TRBV7-3	CASSPWTGVSYEQYF
TRBJ2-1	TRBV7-3	CASSPDRGTYNEQFF
TRBJ2-2	TRBV5-6	CASSLAWAGNTGELFF
TRBJ1-2	TRBV15	CATSRDPQGRNNYGYTF
TRBJ2-3	TRBV20-1	CSASDRVTDTQYF
TRBJ2-2	TRBV7-9	CASRWRVTGELFF
TRBJ2-5	TRBV7-8	CASSLRLGEETQYF
TRBJ2-2	TRBV4-1	CASSLPGERPDTGELFF
TRBJ2-1	TRBV20-1	CSAKTGAYNELFF
TRBJ1-1	TRBV7-2	CASSLGGSGGIEAFF
TRBJ2-5	TRBV20-1	CSARSGTRTLETQYF
TRBJ1-1	TRBV7-2	CASSLVPRGPEAFF
TRBJ2-5	TRBV7-2	CASSLRGGHLSQETQYF
TRBJ2-3	TRBV7-3	CASSPRGGTDTQYF
TRBJ2-5	TRBV2	CASSELAGVHETQYF
TRBJ1-1	TRBV5-6	CASSLVRGTTHTEAFF
TRBJ2-5	TRBV2	CASSVIPETQYF
TRBJ2-5	TRBV29-1	CSVEDNDPTSQETQYF
TRBJ2-3	TRBV18	CASSSMGTDTQYF
TRBJ2-7	TRBV2	CAGRTTYEQYF
TRBJ2-4	TRBV7-3	CASSLTGEGIQYF
TRBJ2-1	TRBV6-6	CASNKDSNNEQFF
TRBJ2-7	TRBV12-3/TRBV12-4	CASSLDIYEQYF
TRBJ2-7	TRBV15	CATSRDRRGHEQYF
TRBJ1-2	TRBV6-5	CASSPGAGYTF
TRBJ2-2	TRBV27	CASSRLAGETGELFF
TRBJ2-3	TRBV14	CASSPTGGSADTQYF
TRBJ2-5	TRBV4-3	CASSQEGSRVAAETQYF
TRBJ1-5	TRBV4-2	CASSQFLALPRGNQPQHF